This TCR beta chain was identified during a study of T-cell reconstitution after alpha-beta-depleted transplantation in children (dated by TCRdb to about 2016). In terms of the full investigation: Using TCR repertoire profiling, the study quantitatively followed how T-cell immune reconstitution unfolded in children after TCRalphabeta/CD19-depleted allogeneic hematopoietic cell transplantation. What the research found in general, with its limitations: Apparently early alphabetaT-cell count recovery about two months after transplant reportedly relied on only several hundred rapidly expanded clones derived from non-depleted graft cells. Hyperexpanded clone frequencies declined over subsequent months; after one year, T-cell counts and TCRbeta diversity were mostly attributed to newly produced T cells. The high TCRbeta diversity at day 60 in some patients was ascribed to recipient T cells and intrathymic progenitors that had survived conditioning.

This clonotype is a singleton in its sample. Its antigen remains undetermined. The sample holds no much larger clone one base away, and base qualities are not on file. Weak support is all one read offers. Preparation of the library involved PCR. These reads were obtained on an Illumina HiSeq 2500. TCR libraries were prepared with molecular barcoding, using unique molecular identifiers to normalize TCRbeta repertoire quantification. Starting from the raw public reads, TCRdb applied fastp trimming at Q25, assembled clones with MiXCR and retained in-frame beta chains. Under each unique CDR3 protein, matching rows form one entry showing the most common genes and DNA. Here the sample has 350,000 to 500,000 distinct CDR3 sequences; 43% occur a single time. The ten biggest clones cover 25% to 30% of the sample. The CDR3 measures 14 amino acids from cysteine to phenylalanine. CDR3 DNA only is kept here, 42 bases in frame from base 1. The germline V gene encodes CDR1 SGHVS and CDR2 FQNEAQ. V is cut back by 1 base and J by 4 bases, with 3 bases in the junction unmatched.

The label giving this sample's treatment or condition can be read as: allogeneic hematopoietic cell transplantation with graft depleted of TCRalphabeta T cells and CD19 B cells. Transplant recipients were children who received TCRalphabeta/CD19-depleted allogeneic hematopoietic cell grafts. The source was PBMCs, collected before TCRalphabeta/CD19-depleted stem cell transplant. The receptor's source is a girl aged 2-15 years with aplastic anemia, due to receive a stem cell transplant. This chain is built from TRBV7-8 and TRBJ1-2; 7 nucleotides in the junction match TRBD1. The CDR3 sequence is CASSLGGTVYGYTF. The DNA sequence is TGTGCCAGCAGCTTAGGAGGGACAGTCTATGGCTACACCTTC.